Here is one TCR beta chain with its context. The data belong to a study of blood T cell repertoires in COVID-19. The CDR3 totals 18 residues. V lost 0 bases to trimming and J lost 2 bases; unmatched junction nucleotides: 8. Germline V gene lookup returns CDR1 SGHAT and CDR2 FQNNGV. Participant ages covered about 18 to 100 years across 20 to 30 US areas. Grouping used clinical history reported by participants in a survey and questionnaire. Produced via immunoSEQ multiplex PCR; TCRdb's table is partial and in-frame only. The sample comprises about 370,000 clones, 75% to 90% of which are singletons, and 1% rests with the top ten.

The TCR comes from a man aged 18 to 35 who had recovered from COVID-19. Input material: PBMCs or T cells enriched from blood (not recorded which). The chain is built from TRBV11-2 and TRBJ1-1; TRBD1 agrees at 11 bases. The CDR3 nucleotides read TGTGCCAGCAGCTTAGAGGGGGTGGACAGGGGGCTAAACACTGAAGCTTTCTTT. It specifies CASSLEGVDRGLNTEAFF.